Each of the 2 T cell receptor beta chains below was sequenced from the same sample in a study of T cell clonotyping in hematopoietic cell transplantation. The table came from immunoSEQ multiplex PCR; TCRdb's copy has only in-frame clones and leaves some out. This sample has more than 70,000 clones, with almost 97% found just once. Documented time point: recipient sample about 28 days before transplant, after cytoreduction. Here the sequenced sample was peripheral blood mononuclear cells, taken before stem cell transplant. Source of these receptors: a woman aged 50 to 65 with acute myeloid leukemia. Some clones in this sample may be carry-over from other donors' samples.

The V gene is TRBV4-1, the J gene TRBJ2-1; D might be TRBD2 (5 bases). The CDR3 runs 16 residues. Germline assignment: CDR1 MGHRA and CDR2 YSYEKL. Trimming stripped 4 bases from V and 5 bases from J, with 18 bases between. The CDR3 spells CASSPTGSLLNNEQFF. The CDR3 nucleotides are TGCGCCAGCAGCCCCACTGGGAGCTTGTTAAACAATGAGCAGTTCTTC.

The rearrangement joins TRBV5-1 to TRBJ2-5; D remains ambiguous. Per the germline V gene, CDR1 is SGHRS and CDR2 is YFSETQ. Deletions cut 0 bases from V and 3 bases from J, with 6 bases between. The CDR3 is made up of 13 amino acids. CDR3 protein: CASSLGAKETQYF. CDR3 in DNA: TGCGCCAGCAGCTTGGGGGCGAAAGAGACCCAGTACTTC.